This T cell receptor beta chain was obtained from a study of Ad26.COV2.S vaccination and SARS-CoV-2 variants. Deletions cut 2 bases from V and 5 bases from J, with 11 bases between. CDR3 size: 14 residues. Germline CDR1 reads SGHNT; CDR2 reads YYREEE (reference sequence). Method: immunoSEQ multiplex PCR; TCRdb's copy keeps in-frame clones and lacks some. This table has a few hundred thousand clones, around 87% appearing once. Treatment specified: approximately 18 received Ad26.COV2.S at low or high dose, single or two shots; about 5 received placebo; per-sample allocation not given. Samples analyzed were those drawn on day 63 after the first vaccine or placebo injection.

The sequences come from peripheral blood, collected in a trial of Ad26.COV2.S vaccine versus placebo. The chain is built from TRBV5-4 and TRBJ2-1; D might be TRBD1 (5 bases). The receptor's source is a person between 18 and 65 years old who received the Ad26.COV2.S COVID-19 vaccine or a placebo. The CDR3 nucleotides read TGTGCCAGCAGCTTTTACAGGTTAGACAATGAGCAGTTCTTC. Protein product: CASSFYRLDNEQFF.